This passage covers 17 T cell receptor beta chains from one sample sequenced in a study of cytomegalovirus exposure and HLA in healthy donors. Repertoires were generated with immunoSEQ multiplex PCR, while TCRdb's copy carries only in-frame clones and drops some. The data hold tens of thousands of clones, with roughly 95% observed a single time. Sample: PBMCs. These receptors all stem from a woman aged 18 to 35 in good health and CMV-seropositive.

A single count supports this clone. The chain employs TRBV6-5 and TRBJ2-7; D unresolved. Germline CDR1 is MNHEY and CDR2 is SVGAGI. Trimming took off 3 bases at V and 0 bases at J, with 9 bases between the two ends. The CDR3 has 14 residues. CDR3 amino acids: CASSYTRSSYEQYF. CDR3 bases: TGTGCCAGCAGTTATACAAGGAGCTCCTACGAGCAGTACTTC.

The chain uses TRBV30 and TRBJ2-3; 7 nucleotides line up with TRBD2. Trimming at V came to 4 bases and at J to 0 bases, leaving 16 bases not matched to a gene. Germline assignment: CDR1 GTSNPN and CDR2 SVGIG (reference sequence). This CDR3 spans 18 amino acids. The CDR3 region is CAWTLFGALAASTDTQYF. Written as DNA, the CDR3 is TGTGCCTGGACCCTCTTCGGGGCCCTAGCGGCTAGCACAGATACGCAGTATTTT.

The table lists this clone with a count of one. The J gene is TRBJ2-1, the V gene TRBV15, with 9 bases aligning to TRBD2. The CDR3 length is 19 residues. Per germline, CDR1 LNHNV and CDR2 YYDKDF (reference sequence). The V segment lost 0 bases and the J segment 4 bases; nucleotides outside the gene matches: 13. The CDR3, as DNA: TGTGCCACCAGCAGAGACCGGCGGCTAGCGGGGACCCAATACAATGAGCAGTTCTTC. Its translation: CATSRDRRLAGTQYNEQFF.

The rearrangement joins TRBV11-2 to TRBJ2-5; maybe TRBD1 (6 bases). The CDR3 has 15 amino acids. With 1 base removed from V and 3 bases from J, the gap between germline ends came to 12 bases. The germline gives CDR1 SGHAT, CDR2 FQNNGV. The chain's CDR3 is CASSLVGQREETQYF. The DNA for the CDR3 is TGTGCCAGCAGCTTAGTCGGACAGAGGGAAGAGACCCAGTACTTC.

Here the CDR3 reads CASSPTVSNEKLFF. CDR3 nucleotides: TGTGCCAGCTCACCAACGGTTTCTAATGAAAAACTGTTTTTT. V gene TRBV18 combines with J gene TRBJ1-4; D gene uncertain. V dropped 2 bases and J dropped 3 bases, with 7 bases sitting between them. The CDR3 spans 14 residues. Germline assignment: CDR1 KGHSH and CDR2 LQKENI.

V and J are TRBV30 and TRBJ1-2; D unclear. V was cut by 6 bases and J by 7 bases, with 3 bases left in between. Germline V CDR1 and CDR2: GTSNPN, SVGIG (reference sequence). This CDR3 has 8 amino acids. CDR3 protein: CACFGYTF. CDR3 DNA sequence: TGTGCCTGCTTTGGCTACACCTTC.

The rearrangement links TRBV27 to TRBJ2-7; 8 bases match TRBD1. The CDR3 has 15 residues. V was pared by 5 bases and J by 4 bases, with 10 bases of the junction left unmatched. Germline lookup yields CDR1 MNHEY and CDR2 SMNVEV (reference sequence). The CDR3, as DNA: TGTGCCAGCAGTCTAAACGCAGGGGGCACGTACGAGCAGTACTTC. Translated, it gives CASSLNAGGTYEQYF.

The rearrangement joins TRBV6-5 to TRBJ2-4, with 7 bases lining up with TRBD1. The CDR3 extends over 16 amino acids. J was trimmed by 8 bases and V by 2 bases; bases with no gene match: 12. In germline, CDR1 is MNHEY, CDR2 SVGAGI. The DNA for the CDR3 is TGTGCCAGCAGTTACACAAAAACAGGGGCCGTCCACATTCAGTACTTC. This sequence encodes CASSYTKTGAVHIQYF.

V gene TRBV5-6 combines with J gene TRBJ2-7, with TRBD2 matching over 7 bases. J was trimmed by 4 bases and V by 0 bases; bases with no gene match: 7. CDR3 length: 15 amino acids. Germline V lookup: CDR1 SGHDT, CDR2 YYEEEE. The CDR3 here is CASSLEVASGYEQYF. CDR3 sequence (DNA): TGTGCCAGCAGCTTGGAGGTTGCTAGCGGTTACGAGCAGTACTTC.

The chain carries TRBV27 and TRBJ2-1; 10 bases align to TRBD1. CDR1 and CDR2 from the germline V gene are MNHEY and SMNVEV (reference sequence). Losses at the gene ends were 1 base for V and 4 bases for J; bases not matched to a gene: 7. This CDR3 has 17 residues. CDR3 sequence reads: CASSLFWGQGNYNEQFF. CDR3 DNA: TGTGCCAGCAGTTTATTTTGGGGACAGGGGAATTACAATGAGCAGTTCTTC.

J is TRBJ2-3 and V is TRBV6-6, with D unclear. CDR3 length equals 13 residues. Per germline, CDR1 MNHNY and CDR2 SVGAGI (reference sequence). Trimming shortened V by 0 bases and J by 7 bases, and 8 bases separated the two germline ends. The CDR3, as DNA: TGTGCCAGCAGTTACTCCTCTAGTTATACGCAGTATTTT. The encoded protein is CASSYSSSYTQYF.

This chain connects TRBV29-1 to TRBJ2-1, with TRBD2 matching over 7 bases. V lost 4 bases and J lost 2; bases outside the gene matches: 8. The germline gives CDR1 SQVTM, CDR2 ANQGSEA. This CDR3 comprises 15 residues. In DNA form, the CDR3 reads TGCAGCGTTGCCCCCCTAGCGGTGCCCTACAATGAGCAGTTCTTC. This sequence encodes CSVAPLAVPYNEQFF.

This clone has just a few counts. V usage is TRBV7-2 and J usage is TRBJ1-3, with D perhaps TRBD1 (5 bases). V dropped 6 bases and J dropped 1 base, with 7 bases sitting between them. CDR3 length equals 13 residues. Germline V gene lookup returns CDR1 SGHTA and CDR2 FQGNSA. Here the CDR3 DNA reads TGTGCCAGCAGTCCAGGGTCTGGAAACACCATATATTTT. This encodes CASSPGSGNTIYF.

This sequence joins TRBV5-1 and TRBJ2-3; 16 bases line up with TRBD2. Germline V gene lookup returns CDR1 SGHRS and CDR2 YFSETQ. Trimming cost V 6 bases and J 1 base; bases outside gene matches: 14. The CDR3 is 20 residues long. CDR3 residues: CASTTLSGTSGRAGTDTQYF. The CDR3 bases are TGCGCCAGCACAACTCTTTCAGGGACTAGCGGGAGGGCCGGCACAGATACGCAGTATTTT.

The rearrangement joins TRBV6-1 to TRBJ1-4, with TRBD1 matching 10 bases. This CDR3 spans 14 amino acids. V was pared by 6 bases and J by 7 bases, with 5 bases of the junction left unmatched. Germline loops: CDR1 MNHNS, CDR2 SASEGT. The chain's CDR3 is CASRDRGLLEKLFF. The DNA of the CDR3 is TGTGCCAGCAGAGACAGGGGGCTACTTGAAAAACTGTTTTTT.

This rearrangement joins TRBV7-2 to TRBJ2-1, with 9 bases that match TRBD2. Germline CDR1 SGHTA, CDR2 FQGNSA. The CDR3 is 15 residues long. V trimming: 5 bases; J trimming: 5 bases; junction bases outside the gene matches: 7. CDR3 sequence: CASSGRASGNNEQFF. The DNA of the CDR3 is TGTGCCAGCAGCGGCCGGGCTAGCGGGAACAATGAGCAGTTCTTC.

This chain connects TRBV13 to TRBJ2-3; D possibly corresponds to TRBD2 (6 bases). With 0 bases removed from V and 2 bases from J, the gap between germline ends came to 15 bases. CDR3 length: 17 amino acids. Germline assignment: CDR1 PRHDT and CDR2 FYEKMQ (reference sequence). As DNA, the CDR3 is TGTGCCAGCAGCTTAGGGTTGACTAGACGAGACACAGATACGCAGTATTTT. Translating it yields CASSLGLTRRDTDTQYF.